This note documents a single T cell receptor beta chain sequence. This clonotype was recorded at least ten times. No cognate antigen has been identified for it. Base-call qualities are not available, and no considerably larger clone is one nucleotide away. Patients with ophthalmopathy had moderately to severely active disease, with a Clinical Activity Score of 3 or more, a NOSPECS grade of 4 or more, and a disease duration of less than 3 months. Patients with other autoimmune diseases, uncontrolled infections, pregnancy or lactation were excluded from the study. Clinical symptoms, serum thyroxine, TRAb, thyroid ultrasound and orbital computed tomography formed the basis of the diagnosis. Ficoll-Paque density gradient centrifugation was used to isolate PBMCs from around 9.1 ml of fresh peripheral blood. Total RNA was extracted with Trizol reagent and quality-checked on an Agilent 2100 Bioanalyzer.

From the germline V gene, CDR1 is KGHDR and CDR2 is SFDVKD. The CDR3 sequence holds 15 residues, the cysteine and phenylalanine included. The DNA shown is the 45-base CDR3, in frame from base 1. V was cut back by 9 bases and J by 2 bases, leaving a gap of 18 bases between them. This sample is drawn from a study of Graves' ophthalmopathy and Graves' hyperthyroidism listed by TCRdb under 2018. Background on the whole study: Peripheral blood was collected at initial diagnosis, before any treatment. Once sampling was done, hyperthyroidism patients were given methimazole at a starting dose of 30 mg daily, while ophthalmopathy patients were given high-dose intravenous methylprednisolone. An independent validation cohort comprised 18 hyperthyroidism patients and 17 patients who later progressed from hyperthyroidism to ophthalmopathy. In total, 120 to 150 blood samples were TCR-sequenced: some 43 ophthalmopathy, 80 or so hyperthyroidism and roughly 17 hyperthyroidism-to-ophthalmopathy patients. To explore V-J signatures that separate ophthalmopathy from hyperthyroidism, a discovery set of about 100 patients was enrolled, consisting of approximately 45 with ophthalmopathy and roughly 60 with stable hyperthyroidism. The study used signatures of the TCR beta repertoire to tell Graves' ophthalmopathy apart from Graves' hyperthyroidism and to predict which patients would progress to ophthalmopathy. In about 6 hyperthyroidism patients, T-cell repertoires of thyroid tissue and blood were compared. The investigation overall reported the following: Most expanded thyroid clonotypes with a frequency above 0.001 also appeared in blood, which suggests that blood repertoires may reflect the immune response in the thyroid. No statistical method was used to set the sample size in advance, and the investigators knew which group each participant was assigned to. The 13-signature model separated ophthalmopathy from stable hyperthyroidism with 85% to 90% sensitivity and approximately 83% specificity in cross-validation, and 80%/75% in the test set. In validation, the model predicted ophthalmopathy progression with 55% to 71% sensitivity and around 72% specificity; some twelve predicted patients were CT-confirmed with GO in a median of around 6 months.

TCR beta CDR3 regions were amplified from RNA transcripts for repertoire sequencing. The first round was an RT-PCR using HTBI primers with the Qiagen OneStep RT-PCR kit, and this first round was followed by a second-round multiplex PCR, then size selection and purification. The libraries underwent paired-end sequencing with 100 bp reads on an Illumina HiSeq2000. The authors' pipeline ran thus. Reads were processed with SOAPnuke, discarding reads with adapters, uncalled bases, mean Phred below 15, or no exact constant-primer or identifier match. COPE v1.2.5 was used to merge high-quality paired reads. Clonotypes were defined as unique nucleotide sequences and were aligned to IMGT TRB V, D and J references using MiTCR v1.1. The analysis was limited to V-J combinations with a frequency above 0.0001, which together covered approximately 99% of repertoires. For each V-J combination, a TCR clonal expansion and chaos score was defined as the ratio of F50 clonal expansion to chaos observed in the TCRdist matrix. Welch's t-statistics and random forest were used to narrow the features down to over ten V-J combinations, which were then fed into a naive Bayes classifier. The Morisita-Horn index was used to measure how similar the thyroid and blood repertoires were. TCRdb itself trimmed the public reads at Q25 with fastp, ran MiXCR and retained productive beta chains. Identical CDR3 proteins give one entry, which carries the most common genes and DNA. For this entry, the V and J calls and clone size follow TCRdb and not the study's own pipeline. This sample comprises a few hundred thousand distinct CDR3 sequences, about 17% of them detected only once. 10% to 15% of the sample rests with the top ten.

The TCR comes from an adult man with Graves' ophthalmopathy. Sequenced input: peripheral blood. The chain is made from TRBV24-1 and TRBJ2-5; the D region possibly corresponds to TRBD2 (5 bases align). CDR3 reads: CATASVREDQETQYF. The DNA is as follows: TGTGCCACCGCCTCCGTTCGGGAAGATCAAGAGACCCAGTACTTC.